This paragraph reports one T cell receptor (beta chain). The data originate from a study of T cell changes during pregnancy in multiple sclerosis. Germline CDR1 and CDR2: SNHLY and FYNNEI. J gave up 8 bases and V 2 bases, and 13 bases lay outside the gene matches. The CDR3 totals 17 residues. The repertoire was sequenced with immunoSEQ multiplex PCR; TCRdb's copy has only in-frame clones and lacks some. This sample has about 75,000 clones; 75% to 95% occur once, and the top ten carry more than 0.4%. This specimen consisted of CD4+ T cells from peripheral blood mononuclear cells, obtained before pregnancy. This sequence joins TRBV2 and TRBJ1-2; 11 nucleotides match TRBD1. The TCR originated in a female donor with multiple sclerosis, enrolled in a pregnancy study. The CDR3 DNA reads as TGTGCCAGCAGTGAACATCGGGGGGACAGGGGGGTTTACGGCTACACCTTC. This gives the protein CASSEHRGDRGVYGYTF.